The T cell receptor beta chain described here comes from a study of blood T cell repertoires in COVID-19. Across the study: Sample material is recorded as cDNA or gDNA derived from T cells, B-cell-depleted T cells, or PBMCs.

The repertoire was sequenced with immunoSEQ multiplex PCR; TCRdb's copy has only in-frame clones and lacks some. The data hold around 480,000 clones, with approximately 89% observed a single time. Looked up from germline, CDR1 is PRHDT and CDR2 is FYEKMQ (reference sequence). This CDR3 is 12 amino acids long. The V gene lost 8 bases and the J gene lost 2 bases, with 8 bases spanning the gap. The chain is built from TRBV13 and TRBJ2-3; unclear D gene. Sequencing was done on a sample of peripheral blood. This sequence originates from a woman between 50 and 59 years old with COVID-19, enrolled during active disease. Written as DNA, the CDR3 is TGTGCCAGCCGCGGTAACACAGATACGCAGTATTTT. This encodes CASRGNTDTQYF.